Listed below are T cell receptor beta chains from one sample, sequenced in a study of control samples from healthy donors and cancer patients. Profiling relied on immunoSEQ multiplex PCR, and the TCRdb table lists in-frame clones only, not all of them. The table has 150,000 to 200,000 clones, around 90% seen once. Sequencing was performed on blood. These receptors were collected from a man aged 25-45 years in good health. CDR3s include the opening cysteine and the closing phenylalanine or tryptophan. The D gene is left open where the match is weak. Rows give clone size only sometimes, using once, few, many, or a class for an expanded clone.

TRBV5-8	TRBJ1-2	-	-	TGTGCCAGCAGCTTGGGCAGGGTAGGCGGCTACACCTTC	CASSLGRVGGYTF
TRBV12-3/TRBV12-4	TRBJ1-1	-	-	TGTGCCAGCAGCCCCAGGGGTGGAACTGAAGCTTTCTTT	CASSPRGGTEAFF
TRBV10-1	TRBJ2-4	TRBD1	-	TGCGCCAGCAGTGAACCGACAGGGGGCAAGGTCGGAAACATTCAGTACTTC	CASSEPTGGKVGNIQYF
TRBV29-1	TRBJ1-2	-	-	TGCAGCGTTGGTGGCGAGCGCTATGGCTACACCTTC	CSVGGERYGYTF
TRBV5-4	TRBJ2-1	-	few	TGTGCCACTTCCCCCCCCCAGCGGCCTAATGAGCAGTTCTTC	CATSPPQRPNEQFF
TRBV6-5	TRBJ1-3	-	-	TGTGCCACTTGGACTGGAAACACCATATATTTT	CATWTGNTIYF
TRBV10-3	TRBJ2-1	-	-	TGTGCCATCAGTGTTCGGGCGGGTCAGGACAATGAGCAGTTCTTC	CAISVRAGQDNEQFF
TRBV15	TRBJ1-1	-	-	TGTGCCACCAGCAGAGATTACCAGGGGCCCACTGAAGCTTTCTTT	CATSRDYQGPTEAFF
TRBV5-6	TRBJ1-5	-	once	TGTGCCAGCAGCTCCTATGGGGCGGGCAATCAGCCCCAGCATTTT	CASSSYGAGNQPQHF
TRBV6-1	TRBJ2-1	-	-	TGTGCCAGCAGTGAATATGAGCAGTTCTTC	CASSEYEQFF
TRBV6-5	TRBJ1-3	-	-	TGTGCCAGCGGTACAGGGTTGGATGGAAACACCATATATTTT	CASGTGLDGNTIYF
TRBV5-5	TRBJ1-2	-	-	TGTGCCAGCAGCGCTGTAGGGGATGGCTACACCTTC	CASSAVGDGYTF
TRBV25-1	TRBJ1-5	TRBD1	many	TGTGCCAGCAGTGGCACCGGGACAGGGAATTCCCTCCAGCCCCAGCATTTT	CASSGTGTGNSLQPQHF
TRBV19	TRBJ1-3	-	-	TGTGCCAGTCACCGGGGGGATCCTGGAAACACCATATATTTT	CASHRGDPGNTIYF
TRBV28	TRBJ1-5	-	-	TGTGCCAGCAGTAATCGGAGAACTGAAGGGAATCAGCCCCAGCATTTT	CASSNRRTEGNQPQHF
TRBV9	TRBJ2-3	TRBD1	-	TGTGCCAGCAGCGTAGGTGTCGGGACAGGGTCGACAGATACGCAGTATTTT	CASSVGVGTGSTDTQYF
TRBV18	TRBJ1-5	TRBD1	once	TGTGCCAGCTCACCAGTGGGACAGCGAGATCAGCCCCAGCATTTT	CASSPVGQRDQPQHF
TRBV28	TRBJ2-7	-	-	TGTGCCAGCAAGGTCGAGGGGTGGCCCTACGAGCAGTACTTC	CASKVEGWPYEQYF
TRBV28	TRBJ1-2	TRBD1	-	TGTGCCGGGCGACAGGGTGGAGGCTATGGCTACACCTTC	CAGRQGGGYGYTF
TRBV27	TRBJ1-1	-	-	TGTGCCAGCAGTTTACACTCCATGAACACTGAAGCTTTCTTT	CASSLHSMNTEAFF
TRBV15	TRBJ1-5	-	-	TGTGCCACCAGCAGAGATCTGGTGGCCGGGAACAATCAGCCCCAGCATTTT	CATSRDLVAGNNQPQHF
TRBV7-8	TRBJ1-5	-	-	TGTGCCAGCAGCTATACAGGAAATCAGCCCCAGCATTTT	CASSYTGNQPQHF
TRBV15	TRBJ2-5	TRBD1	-	TGTGCCACCAGCCCGTACAGGGGGCCTCAAGAGACCCAGTACTTC	CATSPYRGPQETQYF
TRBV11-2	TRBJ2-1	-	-	TGTGCCAGCAGCTCCCGAGTCAATGAGCAGTTCTTC	CASSSRVNEQFF